Following are 10 T cell receptor beta chains from one sample sequenced in a study of blood T cell repertoires in COVID-19. Generated by immunoSEQ multiplex PCR, the TCRdb table keeps only in-frame clones and is missing some. The table includes some 300,000 clones, approximately 89% detected once. The sample taken for sequencing was PBMCs or T cells enriched from blood (not recorded which). All receptors come from a woman aged 30 to 39 who had recovered from COVID-19.

The chain has TRBV7-9 and TRBJ1-5; D is possibly TRBD1 (5 bases). V dropped 3 bases and J dropped 6 bases, with 18 bases sitting between them. This CDR3 is built from 16 residues. Germline values: CDR1 SEHNR, CDR2 FQNEAQ (reference sequence). DNA of the CDR3: TGTGCCAGCAGCTTTGGGGGACGGGGGGAAGGTCAGCCCCAGCATTTT. It translates to CASSFGGRGEGQPQHF.

This chain links TRBV2 with TRBJ1-5; D ambiguous. Trimming cost V 7 bases and J 0 bases, with 7 bases left between them. This CDR3 is 13 amino acids long. Germline V gene lookup returns CDR1 SNHLY and CDR2 FYNNEI. CDR3 in amino acids: CASTQLSNQPQHF. The CDR3 DNA sequence: TGTGCCAGCACACAGCTTAGCAATCAGCCCCAGCATTTT.

V is TRBV18 and J is TRBJ1-2; 8 bases map to TRBD1. The trim removed 3 bases at V and 9 bases at J, leaving 6 bases unmatched. Germline V CDR1 and CDR2: KGHSH, LQKENI. The CDR3 consists of 13 residues. The CDR3 region has the DNA TGTGCCAGCTCACCGGGTCAGGGGGCAAGCTACACCTTC. The encoded protein is CASSPGQGASYTF.

V and J are TRBV6-1 and TRBJ2-7; D gene ambiguous. This CDR3 is built from 15 residues. The germline V and J ends were trimmed by 2 bases and 8 bases, with 19 bases remaining between them. Germline V gives CDR1 MNHNS, CDR2 SASEGT. This CDR3 reads CASSEIYPTDPKQYF. The CDR3 DNA follows: TGTGCCAGCAGTGAAATCTACCCCACAGACCCAAAGCAGTACTTC.

The rearrangement joins TRBV6-1 to TRBJ1-1, with no clear D. There are 11 residues in the CDR3. Germline values: CDR1 MNHNS, CDR2 SASEGT. V was pared by 3 bases and J by 7 bases, with 6 bases between. The DNA for the CDR3 is TGTGCCAGCAGTGACCCCGGTGAAGCTTTCTTT. The encoded protein is CASSDPGEAFF.

J is TRBJ1-1 and V is TRBV7-2, with TRBD1 identical over 8 bases. The V segment lost 2 bases and the J segment 6 bases; nucleotides outside the gene matches: 5. This CDR3 has 14 residues. CDR1 and CDR2 from the germline V gene are SGHTA and FQGNSA. The CDR3 DNA reads as TGTGCCAGCAGCTTATGGACAGGGATGGCTGAAGCTTTCTTT. It yields the protein CASSLWTGMAEAFF.

V usage is TRBV5-1 and J usage is TRBJ2-7; D perhaps matches TRBD1 (6 bases). The CDR3 has 14 amino acids. V lost 0 bases and J lost 2, with 9 bases in between. The V gene's germline CDR1 is SGHRS and CDR2 YFSETQ. The CDR3 DNA sequence: TGCGCCAGCAGCTTGGGACAGGCCACCTACGAGCAGTACTTC. It encodes CASSLGQATYEQYF.

The chain employs TRBV5-1 and TRBJ1-2; D is unclear. The CDR3 has 14 residues. Germline CDR1 reads SGHRS; CDR2 reads YFSETQ. Trimming stripped 2 bases from V and 4 bases from J, with 12 bases between. The CDR3 protein is CASSFGGRAYGYTF. As DNA, the CDR3 is TGCGCCAGCAGCTTTGGAGGGAGAGCCTATGGCTACACCTTC. The full variable domain, completed using reference TRBV5-1 and TRBJ1-2, is KAGVTQTPRYLIKTRGQQVTLSCSPISGHRSVSWYQQTPGQGLQFLFEYFSETQRNKGNFPGRFSGRQFSNSRSEMNVSTLELGDSALYLCASSFGGRAYGYTFGSGTRLTVV.

CDR3 nucleotides: TGTGCCAGCAGCGTAACAGGGATCTGGGATACGCAGTATTTT. It translates to CASSVTGIWDTQYF. The chain combines TRBV9 with TRBJ2-3; a weak D match, TRBD1 (6 bases). Trimming took off 1 base at V and 6 bases at J, with 12 bases between the two ends. The germline V gene has CDR1 SGDLS and CDR2 YYNGEE. The CDR3 sequence is 14 residues long.

V gene TRBV7-3 combines with J gene TRBJ2-1; D is possibly TRBD1 (5 bases). The germline CDR1 and CDR2 sequences are SGHTA and FQGTGA. This CDR3 spans 12 amino acids. Trimming left V 8 bases short and J 7 bases short, with 12 bases between. Written as DNA, the CDR3 is TGTGCCAGCCAAGGGGAAGGGAATGAGCAGTTCTTC. This codes for CASQGEGNEQFF.